The source of this T cell receptor (beta chain) is a study of T cell repertoires in cytomegalovirus infection. Study in general: Both CMV infection and a matching HLA type were indicated by public TCR beta signatures.

Study-level points and caveats: Clonotypes of TCR beta that were HLA-C-restricted and CMV-specific dominated the ex vivo response.

As to this clonotype: Its antigen is not identified.

Germline assignment: CDR1 SGDLS and CDR2 YYNGEE. Trimming removed 1 base from V and 13 bases from J, with 20 bases in between. The CDR3 runs to 14 residues. TCRdb independently ran MiXCR on the reads; one entry per CDR3 protein. The sample lists around 120,000 distinct CDR3 sequences; less than 9.5% were seen once. The sample taken for sequencing was PBMCs. The sequence derives from a human donor in good health (CMV status not recorded). Some clones in this sample may be carry-over from other donors' samples. The genes are TRBV9 and TRBJ1-2; TRBD1 might be the D (6 bases). CDR3 residues: CASSVMPGTPRGTF. In DNA form, the CDR3 reads TGTGCCAGCAGCGTAATGCCCGGGACACCCAGAGGCACCTTC.